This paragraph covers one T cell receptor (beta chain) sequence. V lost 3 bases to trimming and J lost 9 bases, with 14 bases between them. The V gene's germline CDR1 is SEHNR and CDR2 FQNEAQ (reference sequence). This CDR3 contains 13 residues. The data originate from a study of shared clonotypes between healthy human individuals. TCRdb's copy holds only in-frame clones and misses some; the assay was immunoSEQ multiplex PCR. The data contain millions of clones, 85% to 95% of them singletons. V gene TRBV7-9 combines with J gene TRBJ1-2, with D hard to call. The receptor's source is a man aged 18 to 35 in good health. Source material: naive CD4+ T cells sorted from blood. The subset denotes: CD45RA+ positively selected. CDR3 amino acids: CASSLRGSDSYTF. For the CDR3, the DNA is TGTGCCAGCAGCTTGAGAGGTAGCGATAGCTACACCTTC.